This T cell receptor (beta chain) was sequenced during a study of neurological immune-mediated disorders. The overall study: Secondary progressive disease was present in 3, and relapsing-remitting disease in some 30, of the 35 or so multiple sclerosis patients. General study findings and limits: Multiple sclerosis, the disease with the least TCR clonal expansion, fell below healthy controls, whereas HTLV-1-associated myelopathy showed the most.

Unsorted libraries used 2 million PBMCs kept at -80 degrees C. TCRdb passed the 5' RACE reads through MiXCR, listing each CDR3 protein once. The table records 130,000 or so distinct CDR3 sequences, roughly 3.1% of them present only once. This clonotype was recorded many times. Its antigen is unknown. This receptor was taken from a woman aged 25 to 39 with multiple sclerosis. Sample: PBMCs.

The CDR3 DNA reads TGTGCCAGCAGCCAAGAGTGGATGTGGGCCCACAATGAGCAGTTCTTC. This gives the protein CASSQEWMWAHNEQFF. This chain joins TRBV14 and TRBJ2-1; no clear D gene. The V and J ends lost 0 bases and 5 bases respectively, with 14 bases between them. The CDR3 totals 16 residues. The germline CDR1 and CDR2 sequences are SGHDN and FVKESK. The full variable domain, its missing parts supplied by reference TRBV14 and TRBJ2-1, is EAGVTQFPSHSVIEKGQTVTLRCDPISGHDNLYWYRRVMGKEIKFLLHFVKESKQDESGMPNNRFLAERTGGTYSTLKVQPAELEDSGVYFCASSQEWMWAHNEQFFGPGTRLTVL.